These 21 T cell receptor beta chains originate from one sample sequenced in a study of chemoradiotherapy in HPV16-positive cancers. Sequenced by immunoSEQ multiplex PCR; TCRdb stores in-frame clones only, minus some. The sample records 10,000 to 15,000 clones, 60% to 85% being singletons. This specimen was acquired from a patient who underwent chemoradiotherapy. The receptors come from a human donor with HPV-associated anogenital cancer.

V gene TRBV27 combines with J gene TRBJ2-3; 8 nucleotides agree with TRBD1. The CDR3 contains 14 residues. V was clipped by 8 bases and J by 4 bases; unmatched bases: 8. Looked up from germline, CDR1 is MNHEY and CDR2 is SMNVEV (reference sequence). This CDR3 reads CASGRQGSADTQYF. The CDR3 DNA is TGTGCCAGCGGTAGACAGGGGTCGGCAGATACGCAGTATTTT.

V is TRBV18 and J is TRBJ1-6; D unclear. V lost 1 base, J lost 9 bases, and 7 bases lay in between. CDR3 size: 13 residues. Germline V CDR1 and CDR2: KGHSH, LQKENI. The CDR3 here is CASSPLSGSPLHF. The CDR3 bases are TGTGCCAGCTCACCACTTAGTGGTTCACCCCTCCACTTT.

The chain employs TRBV25-1 and TRBJ1-1; D call uncertain. The germline V and J ends were trimmed by 1 base and 7 bases, with 7 bases remaining between them. The CDR3 runs 12 residues. In germline, CDR1 is MGHDK, CDR2 SYGVNS. This CDR3 is CASSEFGVEAFF. CDR3 coding DNA: TGTGCCAGCAGTGAATTTGGCGTTGAAGCTTTCTTT.

The chain links TRBV18 to TRBJ1-1, with no clear D. The germline gives CDR1 KGHSH, CDR2 LQKENI. Trimming took 5 bases from V and 4 from J, leaving 14 bases between them. The CDR3 has 14 amino acids. The DNA for the CDR3 is TGTGCCAGCTCAATAACGGGGTCAGGCACTGAAGCTTTCTTT. This translates into CASSITGSGTEAFF.

The V gene is TRBV19, the J gene TRBJ2-5; 8 nucleotides align to TRBD1. The J call may be incorrect, as the DNA end agrees better with TRBJ2-7. This CDR3 spans 13 amino acids. The germline CDR1 and CDR2 sequences are LNHDA and SQIVND (reference sequence). CDR3 in DNA: TGTGCCAGTGCGGACAGGGATCAAAACGAGCAGTACTTC. It yields the protein CASADRDQNEQYF.

The chain employs TRBV7-3 and TRBJ1-1; D not resolved. CDR1 SGHTA and CDR2 FQGTGA come from the germline V gene. The CDR3 contains 13 residues. The V end lost 2 bases, the J end lost 1 base, and 5 bases lay between the germline ends. CDR3 loop: CASSLVPNTEAFF. Written as DNA, the CDR3 is TGTGCCAGCAGCTTAGTCCCGAACACTGAAGCTTTCTTT. Based on the CDR3 plus reference TRBV7-3 and TRBJ1-1, the full variable domain is GAGVSQTPSNKVTEKGKYVELRCDPISGHTALYWYRQSLGQGPEFLIYFQGTGAADDSGLPNDRFFAVRPEGSVSTLKIQRTERGDSAVYLCASSLVPNTEAFFGQGTRLTVV.

The chain links TRBV7-2 to TRBJ2-6; possibly TRBD1 for D (5 bases). The V and J ends lost 2 bases and 0 bases respectively, with 11 bases between them. This CDR3 region has 17 residues. The germline V gene has CDR1 SGHTA and CDR2 FQGNSA. CDR3 in amino acids: CASSLQGRPSGANVLTF. The CDR3 DNA is TGTGCCAGCAGCTTACAGGGTCGCCCCTCTGGGGCCAACGTCCTGACTTTC.

The chain recombines TRBV9 with TRBJ2-7; D might be TRBD1 (6 bases). This CDR3 is built from 16 residues. V lost 0 bases and J lost 5, with 18 bases in between. Per the germline V gene, CDR1 is SGDLS and CDR2 is YYNGEE. The CDR3 reads CASSVDLGTSLNEQYF. The CDR3 coding sequence is TGTGCCAGCAGCGTAGATTTGGGGACATCCCTAAACGAGCAGTACTTC.

The rearrangement links TRBV19 to TRBJ1-2; possibly TRBD1 for D (6 bases). This CDR3 comprises 15 residues. V lost 0 bases and J lost 4, with 12 bases in between. CDR1 and CDR2 (germline): LNHDA, SQIVND (reference sequence). The CDR3 sequence: CASSIDQGSGYGYTF. The CDR3 DNA follows: TGTGCCAGTAGTATAGATCAGGGGTCGGGCTATGGCTACACCTTC.

The chain combines TRBV5-4 with TRBJ2-3; D gene uncertain. The V end was cut by 0 bases, the J end by 2 bases, with 13 bases between. Per germline, CDR1 SGHNT and CDR2 YYREEE (reference sequence). The CDR3 is 16 residues long. The CDR3 reads CASSLASMGNTDTQYF. CDR3 bases: TGTGCCAGCAGCTTGGCTTCCATGGGGAACACAGATACGCAGTATTTT.

This clone was counted once. The V call is TRBV9, the J call TRBJ1-2; no definite D call. From germline, CDR1 is SGDLS and CDR2 YYNGEE. The CDR3 is made up of 15 amino acids. V was cut by 3 bases and J by 0 bases, with 12 bases left in between. CDR3 region: CASSEGAGANYGYTF. CDR3 nucleotides: TGTGCCAGCAGCGAAGGCGCTGGGGCTAACTATGGCTACACCTTC.

This rearrangement joins TRBV2 to TRBJ2-1; possibly TRBD1 for D (5 bases). This CDR3 has 13 residues. Germline-derived CDR1 and CDR2 are SNHLY and FYNNEI. Trimming shortened V by 8 bases and J by 4 bases, and 12 bases separated the two germline ends. This CDR3 is CASLLRGYNEQFF. DNA of the CDR3: TGTGCCAGCCTATTAAGGGGTTACAATGAGCAGTTCTTC.

A few counts support this clone. The V call is TRBV19, the J call TRBJ1-1; D is unclear. V was trimmed by 5 bases and J by 7 bases, leaving 14 bases between them. Looked up from germline, CDR1 is LNHDA and CDR2 is SQIVND (reference sequence). CDR3 length equals 13 residues. In DNA, the CDR3 is TGTGCCAGTAGTTTAGCAATCCCGAGTGAAGCTTTCTTT. This encodes CASSLAIPSEAFF. Looking up the rest from reference TRBV19 and TRBJ1-1 gives the full variable domain: DGGITQSPKYLFRKEGQNVTLSCEQNLNHDAMYWYRQDPGQGLRLIYYSQIVNDFQKGDIAEGYSVSREKKESFPLTVTSAQKNPTAFYLCASSLAIPSEAFFGQGTRLTVV.

The chain recombines TRBV6-1 with TRBJ2-7; D possibly uses TRBD1 or TRBD2 (5 bases each). V was pared by 8 bases and J by 3 bases, with 14 bases between. CDR3 size: 13 residues. Germline V CDR1 and CDR2: MNHNS, SASEGT. The CDR3 spells CASEWDRGYEQYF. CDR3 sequence (DNA): TGTGCCAGCGAATGGGACCGGGGCTACGAGCAGTACTTC.

The chain employs TRBV11-2 and TRBJ1-1, with D uncertain. CDR3 size: 13 residues. Germline-derived CDR1 and CDR2 are SGHAT and FQNNGV. Trimming removed 0 bases at V and 3 bases at J, with 5 bases between. The chain's CDR3 is CASSLDRDTEAFF. The CDR3 nucleotides read TGTGCCAGCAGCTTAGACCGAGACACTGAAGCTTTCTTT.

The V call is TRBV7-9, the J call TRBJ2-1; possibly TRBD1 for D (6 bases). CDR1 SEHNR and CDR2 FQNEAQ come from the germline V gene (reference sequence). The ends were cut back, 6 bases at V and 5 bases at J, with 20 bases in the middle. The CDR3 contains 16 residues. DNA for the CDR3: TGTGCCAGCAGGGCATTGGGTCAGGGGCCGAACAATGAGCAGTTCTTC. The encoded protein is CASRALGQGPNNEQFF.

This clone was recorded a few times. The chain has TRBV5-4 and TRBJ2-7, with 10 bases matching TRBD2. With 1 base clipped from V and 3 bases from J, the junction kept 10 bases outside the gene matches. The CDR3 consists of 17 residues. Germline V gene sequence: CDR1 SGHNT, CDR2 YYREEE (reference sequence). This CDR3 is CASSLLLGASGSYEQYF. As DNA, the CDR3 is TGTGCCAGCAGCTTGTTATTAGGGGCTAGCGGGAGCTACGAGCAGTACTTC.

This clone was recorded once. The chain has TRBV19 and TRBJ2-5; maybe TRBD1 (5 bases). Trimming shortened V by 3 bases and J by 6 bases, and 8 bases separated the two germline ends. This CDR3 region has 12 residues. Per germline, CDR1 LNHDA and CDR2 SQIVND (reference sequence). CDR3 in amino acids: CASSIQGKTQYF. Here the CDR3 DNA reads TGTGCCAGTAGTATTCAGGGAAAGACCCAGTACTTC.

The V and J genes are TRBV6-1 and TRBJ2-5; D is ambiguous. The CDR3 has 13 residues. V was cut by 3 bases and J by 1 base, with 6 bases left in between. Germline values: CDR1 MNHNS, CDR2 SASEGT. Here the CDR3 reads CASSEVPQETQYF. CDR3 DNA: TGTGCCAGCAGTGAGGTGCCCCAAGAGACCCAGTACTTC.

J is TRBJ1-1 and V is TRBV30; D is undetermined. Deletions cut 4 bases from V and 7 bases from J, with 10 bases between. The CDR3 is made up of 11 amino acids. Germline V gene data show CDR1 as GTSNPN and CDR2 as SVGIG (reference sequence). The CDR3 loop reads CAWNRDFEAFF. The DNA of the CDR3 is TGTGCCTGGAACCGAGACTTTGAAGCTTTCTTT.

The chain combines TRBV27 with TRBJ1-2; possibly TRBD1 for D (6 bases). Germline V lookup: CDR1 MNHEY, CDR2 SMNVEV (reference sequence). Between the trimmed V and J ends, which lost 8 bases and 4 bases, there was a span of 17 bases. CDR3 length: 14 residues. CDR3 in DNA: TGTGCCAGCTCGGCAGGGGCAGCTACCTATGGCTACACCTTC. It is translated as CASSAGAATYGYTF.